A single sample gave rise to the 3 T cell receptor beta chains below, sequenced in a study of cytotoxic CD8 clonotypes in ibrutinib-treated CLL. Libraries were prepared by immunoSEQ multiplex PCR; TCRdb keeps only in-frame clonotypes and omits some of them. The data contain 300,000 to 350,000 clones, 80% of them singletons. This specimen was PBMCs, taken before ibrutinib treatment. These receptors were collected from a human donor with chronic lymphocytic leukemia.

V and J are TRBV9 and TRBJ2-3, with 7 bases lining up with TRBD1. Germline V gene data show CDR1 as SGDLS and CDR2 as YYNGEE. V lost 4 bases to trimming and J lost 1 base; unmatched junction nucleotides: 6. This CDR3 has 15 amino acids. CDR3 DNA sequence: TGTGCCAGCAGCCCTCGGACAGGACGCACAGATACGCAGTATTTT. Protein product: CASSPRTGRTDTQYF.

The chain is built from TRBV12-5 and TRBJ2-1, with 13 bases matching TRBD2. Germline lookup yields CDR1 LGHNT and CDR2 FRNRAP. The CDR3 runs 17 residues. The trim removed 2 bases at V and 7 bases at J, leaving 8 bases unmatched. In DNA, the CDR3 is TGTGCTAGTGGTTTGAGCGGACTAGCGGGAGTTACGAATGAGCAGTTCTTC. The encoded protein is CASGLSGLAGVTNEQFF.

In this sample, this clone turned up a few times. The chain links TRBV5-1 to TRBJ2-7, with 12 bases matching TRBD2. The V gene end was trimmed by 4 bases and the J gene end by 5 bases; junction bases not matched to a gene: 7. The CDR3 extends over 15 amino acids. The V gene's germline CDR1 is SGHRS and CDR2 YFSETQ. The CDR3 DNA reads TGCGCCAGCAGCAGACTAGCGGGAGCGGGTAACGAGCAGTACTTC. The encoded protein is CASSRLAGAGNEQYF. Based on the CDR3 plus reference TRBV5-1 and TRBJ2-7, the full variable domain is KAGVTQTPRYLIKTRGQQVTLSCSPISGHRSVSWYQQTPGQGLQFLFEYFSETQRNKGNFPGRFSGRQFSNSRSEMNVSTLELGDSALYLCASSRLAGAGNEQYFGPGTRLTVT.